A single sample gave rise to the 29 T cell receptor beta chains below, sequenced in a study of radiotherapy plus CTLA-4 blockade in lung cancer. Profiling relied on immunoSEQ multiplex PCR, and the TCRdb table lists in-frame clones only, not all of them. The data contain 34,000 or so clones, under 85% of them singletons. The source material was peripheral blood, sampled from a patient treated with radiotherapy plus ipilimumab. The receptors shown here come from a human donor with non-small cell lung cancer that progressed on radiotherapy plus ipilimumab.

The CDR3 region is CASSERQGVYQPQHF. DNA of the CDR3: TGTGCCAGCAGTGAACGACAGGGTGTATATCAGCCCCAGCATTTT. The rearrangement uses TRBV2 and TRBJ1-5, with 7 bases that match TRBD1. Germline loops: CDR1 SNHLY, CDR2 FYNNEI. CDR3 size: 15 residues. V shed 2 bases, J shed 5 bases, and the junction held 6 bases outside the gene matches.

This chain links TRBV28 with TRBJ2-2; D may be TRBD1 or TRBD2 (5 bases each). Germline V CDR1 and CDR2: MDHEN, SYDVKM. The CDR3 has 16 residues. Deletions cut 1 base from V and 2 bases from J, with 11 bases between. The CDR3 sequence is CASSLLYGDNTGELFF. The CDR3 DNA follows: TGTGCCAGCAGTTTATTGTACGGGGACAACACCGGGGAGCTGTTTTTT.

The sample holds one count of this clone. J is TRBJ1-1 and V is TRBV5-1; D is uncertain. Germline V gene sequence: CDR1 SGHRS, CDR2 YFSETQ. Trimming stripped 2 bases from V and 0 bases from J, with 8 bases between. CDR3 length: 14 amino acids. CDR3 nucleotide sequence: TGCGCCAGCAGCTTATCTGACATGAACACTGAAGCTTTCTTT. Its protein product is CASSLSDMNTEAFF.

The chain recombines TRBV29-1 with TRBJ2-3, with D perhaps matching TRBD1 or TRBD2 (6 bases each). Germline CDR1 reads SQVTM; CDR2 reads ANQGSEA. The V gene lost 4 bases and the J gene lost 1 base, with 15 bases spanning the gap. The CDR3 has 15 amino acids. CDR3 DNA: TGCAGCGTTGTGGGGGGAAGGGGGGGCACAGATACGCAGTATTTT. Its translation: CSVVGGRGGTDTQYF.

This clone was detected a few times. V gene TRBV27 combines with J gene TRBJ2-7; 8 bases align to TRBD1. The CDR3 sequence is 16 residues long. Trimming cost V 0 bases and J 4 bases; bases outside gene matches: 8. The V gene's germline CDR1 is MNHEY and CDR2 SMNVEV (reference sequence). CDR3 protein: CASSLSTGEKDYEQYF. In nucleotides, the CDR3 is TGTGCCAGCAGTTTATCGACAGGGGAAAAGGATTACGAGCAGTACTTC.

This clone was seen only a few times. The chain uses TRBV9 and TRBJ2-3; D is unresolved. CDR1 SGDLS and CDR2 YYNGEE come from the germline V gene. There are 15 residues in the CDR3. Trimming removed 0 bases from V and 6 bases from J, with 14 bases in between. The CDR3, as DNA: TGTGCCAGCAGCGTAGAGGGCCGTGACTGGGATACGCAGTATTTT. It yields the protein CASSVEGRDWDTQYF.

The CDR3 region is CASSFRAGAYNEQFF. The CDR3 nucleotides are TGTGCCAGCAGCTTCCGGGCGGGAGCCTACAATGAGCAGTTCTTC. This rearrangement joins TRBV7-9 to TRBJ2-1; 7 bases are shared with TRBD2. The ends lost 3 bases at V and 2 bases at J; junction bases unmatched: 4. Germline CDR1 SEHNR, CDR2 FQNEAQ (reference sequence). This CDR3 has 15 amino acids.

The chain carries TRBV7-2 and TRBJ2-2; 7 bases align to TRBD2. Germline CDR1 SGHTA, CDR2 FQGNSA. This CDR3 region has 15 residues. The junction had 11 bases not matched to a gene; V was cut back by 8 bases and J by 5 bases. The CDR3 nucleotides are TGTGCCAGCCACCGGGGGGAGGGCCGGACCGGGGAGCTGTTTTTT. The encoded protein is CASHRGEGRTGELFF.

The chain links TRBV4-2 to TRBJ2-7; D gene unclear. V lost 3 bases and J lost 4, with 7 bases in between. This CDR3 contains 12 residues. The germline gives CDR1 LGHNA, CDR2 YNFKEQ. For the CDR3, the DNA is TGTGCCAGCAGCCAGGGAAATTACGAGCAGTACTTC. Its protein product is CASSQGNYEQYF.

This clone was recorded only once. This rearrangement joins TRBV5-1 to TRBJ1-1; D gene unclear. This CDR3 has 16 residues. Germline V lookup: CDR1 SGHRS, CDR2 YFSETQ. The V end lost 0 bases, the J end lost 4 bases, and 16 bases lay between the germline ends. CDR3 coding DNA: TGCGCCAGCAGCTTGGCCCCAGTACCCTCGGCCACTGAAGCTTTCTTT. It translates to CASSLAPVPSATEAFF. Drawing the rest from reference TRBV5-1 and TRBJ1-1, the complete variable domain is KAGVTQTPRYLIKTRGQQVTLSCSPISGHRSVSWYQQTPGQGLQFLFEYFSETQRNKGNFPGRFSGRQFSNSRSEMNVSTLELGDSALYLCASSLAPVPSATEAFFGQGTRLTVV.

The rearrangement links TRBV7-3 to TRBJ1-1; TRBD1 agrees at 8 bases. Germline V gives CDR1 SGHTA, CDR2 FQGTGA. This CDR3 has 14 amino acids. V lost 5 bases, J lost 8 bases, and 10 bases stayed unmatched. This CDR3 is CASSLLPGQAEAFF. The CDR3 DNA follows: TGTGCCAGCAGCCTACTTCCGGGACAGGCCGAAGCTTTCTTT.

CDR3 in DNA: TGTGCCAGCAGGGAGGGAATTCACACAGATACGCAGTATTTT. Its translation is CASREGIHTDTQYF. This chain joins TRBV6-1 and TRBJ2-3; D perhaps matches TRBD2 (6 bases). Germline CDR1 reads MNHNS; CDR2 reads SASEGT. V was trimmed by 6 bases and J by 2 bases, leaving 12 bases between them. The CDR3 is 14 residues long.

This rearrangement joins TRBV5-5 to TRBJ1-1; D remains unclear. V gave up 4 bases and J gave up 0 bases, with 4 bases separating them. Looked up from germline, CDR1 is SGHKS and CDR2 is YYEKEE (reference sequence). This CDR3 is built from 12 residues. The CDR3 nucleotides read TGTGCCAGCAGCCGGCTGAACACTGAAGCTTTCTTT. It specifies CASSRLNTEAFF.

The CDR3 sequence: CASSLSGMGGYTF. Here the CDR3 DNA reads TGTGCCAGCAGTTTATCAGGGATGGGTGGCTACACCTTC. The chain employs TRBV27 and TRBJ1-2, with unresolved D. Trimming pared 0 bases from V and 7 bases from J, leaving 9 bases between. Germline loops: CDR1 MNHEY, CDR2 SMNVEV (reference sequence). This CDR3 has 13 amino acids.

This clone was observed once. V usage is TRBV27 and J usage is TRBJ1-5, with D perhaps TRBD1 (6 bases). Deletions cut 5 bases from V and 6 bases from J, with 17 bases between. Germline V gene data show CDR1 as MNHEY and CDR2 as SMNVEV (reference sequence). This CDR3 is 15 amino acids long. In DNA, the CDR3 is TGTGCCAGCAGTCCCGCCCCAGGGGTCGCTCAGCCCCAGCATTTT. It encodes CASSPAPGVAQPQHF.

V is TRBV9 and J is TRBJ2-3; D remains unclear. CDR3 length equals 14 residues. V lost 4 bases, J lost 8 bases, and 17 bases lay in between. Germline assignment: CDR1 SGDLS and CDR2 YYNGEE. In DNA, the CDR3 is TGTGCCAGCAGCCCAGGAACGATAGGCCCTACGCAGTATTTT. Protein: CASSPGTIGPTQYF.

The chain recombines TRBV2 with TRBJ2-5; D may be TRBD1 (6 bases). This CDR3 has 13 residues. V was trimmed by 11 bases and J by 5 bases, leaving 18 bases between them. Looked up from germline, CDR1 is SNHLY and CDR2 is FYNNEI. The CDR3 here is CAESGTGSETQYF. CDR3 DNA sequence: TGTGCCGAATCGGGAACAGGGAGCGAGACCCAGTACTTC.

This sequence joins TRBV19 and TRBJ2-7; 10 positions match TRBD2. CDR3 length: 13 residues. J gave up 7 bases and V 7 bases, and 7 bases lay outside the gene matches. The germline CDR1 and CDR2 sequences are LNHDA and SQIVND (reference sequence). CDR3 sequence: CASTPSGGGEQYF. CDR3 DNA sequence: TGTGCCAGTACCCCTAGCGGGGGCGGGGAGCAGTACTTC.

V usage is TRBV29-1 and J usage is TRBJ2-1, with 8 nucleotides matching TRBD1. Germline V gene sequence: CDR1 SQVTM, CDR2 ANQGSEA. This CDR3 has 17 residues. Trimming cost V 1 base and J 1 base; bases outside gene matches: 9. This chain's CDR3 is CSVEGQGAPTSYNEQFF. In DNA, the CDR3 is TGCAGCGTTGAAGGGCAGGGGGCCCCTACTTCCTACAATGAGCAGTTCTTC.

The chain links TRBV11-3 to TRBJ1-5, with D perhaps TRBD1 (6 bases). The length of the CDR3 is 14 residues. V was clipped by 9 bases and J by 3 bases, with 15 bases between them. Germline V lookup: CDR1 SGHNT, CDR2 YENEEA. CDR3 residues: CASSYRDSNQPQHF. The DNA of the CDR3 is TGTGCCAGTTCATACAGGGATTCCAATCAGCCCCAGCATTTT.

This chain uses TRBV18 with TRBJ2-1; 7 bases align to TRBD2. This CDR3 has 18 amino acids. V shed 3 bases, J shed 0 bases, and the junction held 11 bases outside the gene matches. CDR1 and CDR2 from the germline V gene are KGHSH and LQKENI. The CDR3 spells CASSPRGGGRSSYNEQFF. The CDR3 DNA reads TGTGCCAGCTCACCCCGCGGGGGAGGCCGGAGCTCCTACAATGAGCAGTTCTTC.

The gene calls are TRBV5-1 and TRBJ2-3; TRBD1 is a possible D gene (6 bases). Germline-derived CDR1 and CDR2 are SGHRS and YFSETQ. V lost 2 bases, J lost 3 bases, and 13 bases lay in between. The CDR3 covers 15 residues. CDR3 residues: CASSFETGPTDTQYF. The CDR3 nucleotides are TGCGCCAGCAGCTTTGAGACAGGACCAACAGATACGCAGTATTTT.

The rearrangement joins TRBV5-5 to TRBJ1-1, with D possibly TRBD1 on 6 matching bases. Germline loops: CDR1 SGHKS, CDR2 YYEKEE (reference sequence). CDR3 length equals 15 residues. Trimming cost V 0 bases and J 1 base, with 10 bases left between them. The CDR3 loop is CASSLVPTGNTEAFF. CDR3 nucleotide sequence: TGTGCCAGCAGCTTGGTGCCGACAGGGAACACTGAAGCTTTCTTT.

This clone has just a few counts. The J gene is TRBJ2-7, the V gene TRBV11-2; D remains unclear. The V gene lost 5 bases and the J gene lost 0 bases, with 17 bases spanning the gap. From germline, CDR1 is SGHAT and CDR2 FQNNGV. This CDR3 comprises 16 residues. The CDR3 coding sequence is TGTGCCAGCAGCCCGCCAAAGGGCGCGGTCTCCTACGAGCAGTACTTC. Protein: CASSPPKGAVSYEQYF.

J is TRBJ1-2 and V is TRBV2; 8 bases are shared with TRBD1. This CDR3 has 16 residues. Per the germline V gene, CDR1 is SNHLY and CDR2 is FYNNEI. After removal of 0 bases from V and 6 bases from J, the junction contained 9 bases not matched to a gene. Here the CDR3 DNA reads TGTGCCAGCAGTGAAGCTACGAACAGGGGGGTGGATGGCTACACCTTC. Encoded protein: CASSEATNRGVDGYTF.

This clone was observed a handful of times. The J gene is TRBJ2-1, the V gene TRBV28; D may be TRBD2 (5 bases). The V end lost 0 bases, the J end lost 7 bases, and 22 bases lay between the germline ends. Germline lookup yields CDR1 MDHEN and CDR2 SYDVKM. This CDR3 region has 18 residues. The CDR3 here is CASSLWGPSLSGGNEQFF. The CDR3 DNA reads as TGTGCCAGCAGTTTATGGGGTCCTAGTTTGTCAGGCGGGAATGAGCAGTTCTTC.

CDR3 in DNA: TGTGCCAGCAGTGACAGGGGAGGTACTGACACCATATATTTT. This sequence encodes CASSDRGGTDTIYF. The genes are TRBV6-1 and TRBJ1-3; possible D gene TRBD1, 6 bases. With 3 bases removed from V and 8 bases from J, the gap between germline ends came to 14 bases. CDR1 and CDR2 (germline): MNHNS, SASEGT. The CDR3 has 14 residues.

The gene calls are TRBV7-3 and TRBJ2-7; D is perhaps TRBD1 or TRBD2 (5 bases each). Per the germline V gene, CDR1 is SGHTA and CDR2 is FQGTGA. This CDR3 is 13 amino acids long. Trimming shortened V by 5 bases and J by 3 bases, and 11 bases separated the two germline ends. This CDR3 reads CASSLGPNYEQYF. As DNA, the CDR3 is TGTGCCAGCAGCCTGGGACCGAACTACGAGCAGTACTTC.

The chain combines TRBV10-2 with TRBJ2-7; 10 positions match TRBD1. Per germline, CDR1 WSHSY and CDR2 SAAADI. V gave up 6 bases and J gave up 6 bases; unmatched junction bases: 5. The CDR3 is 13 residues long. The CDR3 region is CASRGQGQVEQYF. CDR3 sequence (DNA): TGCGCCAGCAGGGGACAGGGGCAGGTCGAGCAGTACTTC.